This T cell receptor beta chain was sequenced during a study of PD-1 blockade in mismatch repair-deficient tumors. For the study at large: Patients had 12 mismatch repair-deficient cancer types and were previously treated and progressing.

PCR or immunohistochemistry showed mismatch repair deficiency in every enrolled patient. A few pembrolizumab responders had their TCRs sequenced. Sequencing used immunoSEQ multiplex PCR; TCRdb keeps in-frame clones, though not all of them. The sample gives about 130,000 clones, about nine tenths of which show up once; approximately 12% is in the top ten. Germline CDR1 reads SGHVS; CDR2 reads FNYEAQ. The CDR3 has 13 residues. V dropped 3 bases and J dropped 0 bases, with 5 bases sitting between them. Only a few counts were recorded for this clone. Its specificity is unknown. Study observations and caveats: Tumor-resident clones, often absent from pretreatment blood, expanded after pembrolizumab and then contracted.

Sequenced material: peripheral blood, taken roughly 67 weeks after starting pembrolizumab. The sequence came from an adult with mismatch repair-deficient cancer. The V gene is TRBV7-6, the J gene TRBJ1-1; no firm D call. The CDR3 protein is CASSLAMNTEAFF. DNA of the CDR3: TGTGCCAGCAGCTTGGCGATGAACACTGAAGCTTTCTTT.